Below, one T cell receptor (beta chain) is given with its context. Its antigen is currently unknown. The sample originates from a study of T cell responses to AZD1222 COVID-19 vaccine. The assay was immunoSEQ multiplex PCR, and TCRdb's table has in-frame clones only and misses some. The data hold around 130,000 clones, with about 91% observed a single time. Findings of the study overall: When two AZD1222 doses had been given, Spike-specific TCR breadth and depth rose. Recipients of AZD1222 seropositive at baseline numbered only 5 or 6. Regions left unmutated in variants are reportedly the target of nearly half of spike-specific TCRs. The CD4 TCRs associated with vaccination extended across spike and predominated at 160-218 and 743-854.

Germline CDR1 is LNHDA and CDR2 is SQIVND (reference sequence). This CDR3 contains 15 residues. The V end lost 3 bases, the J end lost 1 base, and 10 bases lay between the germline ends. The V gene is TRBV19, the J gene TRBJ2-1; D possibly corresponds to TRBD1 (6 bases). The sample consisted of peripheral blood, taken on day 0 of AZD1222 vaccination. The sequence came from an adult in good health. CDR3 sequence reads: CASSITGPSYNEQFF. In DNA, the CDR3 is TGTGCCAGTAGTATTACAGGGCCGTCCTACAATGAGCAGTTCTTC.